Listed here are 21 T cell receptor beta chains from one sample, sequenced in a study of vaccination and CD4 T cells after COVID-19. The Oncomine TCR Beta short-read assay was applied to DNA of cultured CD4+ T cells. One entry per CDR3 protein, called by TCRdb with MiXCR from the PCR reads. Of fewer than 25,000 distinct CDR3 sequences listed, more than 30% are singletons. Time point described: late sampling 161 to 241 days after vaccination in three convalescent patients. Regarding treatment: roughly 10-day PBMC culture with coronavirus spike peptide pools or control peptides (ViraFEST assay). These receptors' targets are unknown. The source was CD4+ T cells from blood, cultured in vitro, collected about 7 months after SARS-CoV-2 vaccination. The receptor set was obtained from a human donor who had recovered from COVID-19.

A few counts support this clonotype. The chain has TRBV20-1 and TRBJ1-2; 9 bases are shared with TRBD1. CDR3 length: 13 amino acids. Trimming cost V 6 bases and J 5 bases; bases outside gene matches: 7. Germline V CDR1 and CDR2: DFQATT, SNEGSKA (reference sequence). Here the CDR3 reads CSALQGAGYGYTF. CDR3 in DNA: TGCAGTGCGTTACAGGGGGCTGGGTATGGCTACACCTTC.

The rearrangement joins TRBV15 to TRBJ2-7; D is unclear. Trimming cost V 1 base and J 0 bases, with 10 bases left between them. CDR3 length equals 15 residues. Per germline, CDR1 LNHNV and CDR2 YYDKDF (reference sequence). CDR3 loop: CATSRAAGFSYEQYF. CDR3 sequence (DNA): TGTGCCACCAGCAGAGCCGCCGGGTTCTCCTACGAGCAGTACTTC.

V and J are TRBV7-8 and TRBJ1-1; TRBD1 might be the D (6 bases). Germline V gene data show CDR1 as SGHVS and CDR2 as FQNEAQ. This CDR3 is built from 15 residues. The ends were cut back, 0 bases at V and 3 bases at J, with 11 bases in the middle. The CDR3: CASSLAGRGYTEAFF. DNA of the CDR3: TGTGCCAGCAGCTTAGCTGGCAGGGGCTACACTGAAGCTTTCTTT.

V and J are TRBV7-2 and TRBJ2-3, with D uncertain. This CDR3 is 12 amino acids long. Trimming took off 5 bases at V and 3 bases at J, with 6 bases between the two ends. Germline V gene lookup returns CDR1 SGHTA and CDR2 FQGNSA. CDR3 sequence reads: CASSVMTDTQYF. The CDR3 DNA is TGTGCCAGCAGCGTGATGACAGATACGCAGTATTTT. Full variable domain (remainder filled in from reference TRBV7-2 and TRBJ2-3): GAGVSQSPSNKVTEKGKDVELRCDPISGHTALYWYRQSLGQGLEFLIYFQGNSAPDKSGLPSDRFSAERTGGSVSTLTIQRTQQEDSAVYLCASSVMTDTQYFGPGTRLTVL.

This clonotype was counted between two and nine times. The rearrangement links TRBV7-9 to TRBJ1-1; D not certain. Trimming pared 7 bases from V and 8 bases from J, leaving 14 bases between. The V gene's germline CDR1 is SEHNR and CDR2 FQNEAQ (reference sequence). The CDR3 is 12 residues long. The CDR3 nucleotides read TGTGCCAGCACAGGTGTAGGCCTAGAAGCTTTCTTT. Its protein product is CASTGVGLEAFF.

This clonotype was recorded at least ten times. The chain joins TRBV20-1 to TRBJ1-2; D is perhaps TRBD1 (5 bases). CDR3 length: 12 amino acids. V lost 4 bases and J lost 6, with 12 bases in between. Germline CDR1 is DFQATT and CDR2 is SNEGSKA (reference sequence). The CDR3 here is CSAKAGRNGYTF. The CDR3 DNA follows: TGCAGTGCTAAAGCAGGGCGGAATGGCTACACCTTC.

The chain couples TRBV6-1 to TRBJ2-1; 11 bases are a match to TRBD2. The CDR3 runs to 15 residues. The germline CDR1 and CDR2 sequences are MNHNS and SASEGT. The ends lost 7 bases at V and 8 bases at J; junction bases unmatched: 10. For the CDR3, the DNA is TGTGCCAGCACCCTAGCGGGAGGACAAGTCTATGAGCAGTTCTTC. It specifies CASTLAGGQVYEQFF.

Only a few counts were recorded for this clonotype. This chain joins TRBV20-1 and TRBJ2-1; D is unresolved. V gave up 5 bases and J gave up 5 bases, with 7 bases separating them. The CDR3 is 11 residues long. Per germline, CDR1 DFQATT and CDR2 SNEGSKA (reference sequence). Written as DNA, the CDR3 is TGCAGTGCTCGTGGAGACAATGAGCAGTTCTTC. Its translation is CSARGDNEQFF.

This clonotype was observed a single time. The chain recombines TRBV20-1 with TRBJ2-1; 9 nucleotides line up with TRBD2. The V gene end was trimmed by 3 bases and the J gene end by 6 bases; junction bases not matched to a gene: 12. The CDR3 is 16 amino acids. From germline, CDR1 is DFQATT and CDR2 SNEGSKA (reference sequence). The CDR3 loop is CSASLTGRGGPNEQFF. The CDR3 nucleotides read TGCAGTGCTAGTCTAACGGGGCGGGGGGGCCCCAATGAGCAGTTCTTC.

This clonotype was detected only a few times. The CDR3: CSASGGRANTEAFF. The CDR3 nucleotides are TGCAGTGCTAGCGGGGGCAGGGCGAACACTGAAGCTTTCTTT. This chain connects TRBV20-1 to TRBJ1-1; possibly TRBD1 for D (6 bases). The CDR3 is 14 residues long. Trimming left V 3 bases short and J 1 base short, with 12 bases between. CDR1 is DFQATT and CDR2 is SNEGSKA in the germline V gene (reference sequence).

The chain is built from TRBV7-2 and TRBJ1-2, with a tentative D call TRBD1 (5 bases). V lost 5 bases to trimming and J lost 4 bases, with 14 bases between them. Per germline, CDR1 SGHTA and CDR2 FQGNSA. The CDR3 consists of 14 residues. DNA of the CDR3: TGTGCCAGCAGCCAAAGCGGTGGGGCCTATGGCTACACCTTC. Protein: CASSQSGGAYGYTF.

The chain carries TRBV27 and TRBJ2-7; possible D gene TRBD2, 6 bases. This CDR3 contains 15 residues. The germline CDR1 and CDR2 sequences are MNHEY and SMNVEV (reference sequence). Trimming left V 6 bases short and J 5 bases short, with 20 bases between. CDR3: CASSPSGLTFHEQYF. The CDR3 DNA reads TGTGCCAGCAGCCCATCGGGACTCACTTTTCACGAGCAGTACTTC.

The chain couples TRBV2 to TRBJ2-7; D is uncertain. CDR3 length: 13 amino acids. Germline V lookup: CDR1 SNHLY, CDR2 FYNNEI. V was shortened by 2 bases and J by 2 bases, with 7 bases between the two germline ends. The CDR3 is CASSESRAYEQYF. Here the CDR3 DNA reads TGTGCCAGCAGTGAATCACGGGCCTACGAGCAGTACTTC.

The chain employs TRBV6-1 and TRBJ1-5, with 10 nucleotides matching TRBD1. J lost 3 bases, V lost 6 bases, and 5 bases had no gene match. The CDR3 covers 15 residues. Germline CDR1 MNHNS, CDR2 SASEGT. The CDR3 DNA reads TGTGCCAGCAGAGTGGGGACAGGGGCCAATCAGCCCCAGCATTTT. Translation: CASRVGTGANQPQHF.

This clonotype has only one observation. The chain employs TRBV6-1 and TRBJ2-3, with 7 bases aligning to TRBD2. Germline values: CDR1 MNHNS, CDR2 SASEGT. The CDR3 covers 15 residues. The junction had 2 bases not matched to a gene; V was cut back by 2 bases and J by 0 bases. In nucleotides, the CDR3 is TGTGCCAGCAGTGAACTAGCGGCTAGCACAGATACGCAGTATTTT. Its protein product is CASSELAASTDTQYF.

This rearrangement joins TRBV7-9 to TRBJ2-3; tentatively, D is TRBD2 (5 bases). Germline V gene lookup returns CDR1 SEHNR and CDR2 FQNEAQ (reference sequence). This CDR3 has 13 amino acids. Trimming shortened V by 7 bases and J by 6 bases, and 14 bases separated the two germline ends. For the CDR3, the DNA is TGTGCCAGCAACTTCGGAGGTTGGGATACGCAGTATTTT. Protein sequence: CASNFGGWDTQYF.

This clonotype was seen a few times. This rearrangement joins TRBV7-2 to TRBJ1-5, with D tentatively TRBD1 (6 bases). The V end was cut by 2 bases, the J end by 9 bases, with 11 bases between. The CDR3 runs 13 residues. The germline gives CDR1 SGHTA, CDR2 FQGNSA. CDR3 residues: CASSLYRDLPQHF. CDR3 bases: TGTGCCAGCAGCTTATACAGGGACCTGCCCCAGCATTTT.

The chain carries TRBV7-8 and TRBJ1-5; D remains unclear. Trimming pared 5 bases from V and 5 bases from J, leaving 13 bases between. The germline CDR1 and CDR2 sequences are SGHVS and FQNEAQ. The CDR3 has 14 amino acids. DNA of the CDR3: TGTGCCAGCAGCCCCGAACGGGGAGATCAGCCCCAGCATTTT. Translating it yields CASSPERGDQPQHF. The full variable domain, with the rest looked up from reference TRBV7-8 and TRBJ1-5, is GAGVSQSPRYKVAKRGQDVALRCDPISGHVSLFWYQQALGQGPEFLTYFQNEAQLDKSGLPSDRFFAERPEGSVSTLKIQRTQQEDSAVYLCASSPERGDQPQHFGDGTRLSIL.

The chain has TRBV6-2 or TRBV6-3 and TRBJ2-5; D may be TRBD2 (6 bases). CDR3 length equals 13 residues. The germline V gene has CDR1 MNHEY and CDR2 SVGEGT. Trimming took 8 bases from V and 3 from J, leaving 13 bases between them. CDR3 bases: TGTGCCAGCCGACTATCGGGAGAAGAGACCCAGTACTTC. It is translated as CASRLSGEETQYF.

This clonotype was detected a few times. The DNA of the CDR3 is TGTGCCAGCAGCCCAGGACTAGCGGGAGTGGTTTCTCCGGATACGCAGTATTTT. Translated, it gives CASSPGLAGVVSPDTQYF. The chain employs TRBV6-1 and TRBJ2-3, with 13 bases identical to TRBD2. V shed 6 bases, J shed 6 bases, and the junction held 15 bases outside the gene matches. This CDR3 contains 18 residues. Germline V gene data show CDR1 as MNHNS and CDR2 as SASEGT.

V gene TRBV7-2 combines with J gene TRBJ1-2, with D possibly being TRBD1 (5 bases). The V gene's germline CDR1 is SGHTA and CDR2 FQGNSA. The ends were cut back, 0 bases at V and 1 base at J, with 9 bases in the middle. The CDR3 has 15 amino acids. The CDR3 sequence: CASSLAGGHNYGYTF. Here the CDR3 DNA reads TGTGCCAGCAGCTTAGCCGGGGGTCATAACTATGGCTACACCTTC.